This T cell receptor (beta chain) was captured in a study of blood T cell repertoires in COVID-19. Study at large: There were acute and convalescent COVID-19 samples, and they came from the United States, Italy and Spain. The analysed material was cDNA or gDNA that came from T cells, B-cell-depleted T cells, or PBMCs.

The authors' processing: Cell counts per sample came from amplifying reference gene primers. Assay: immunoSEQ multiplex PCR; the TCRdb copy retains only in-frame clones and omits some. That table furnishes V, J and clone size, whereas the DNA furnished D and trimming. Seen here are tens of thousands of clones, roughly 90% observed once, and the top ten hold almost 6.5%. CDR1 and CDR2 (germline): MNHEY, SVGEGT. Trimming removed 5 bases from V and 2 bases from J; junction bases left unmatched: 8. The CDR3 extends over 15 amino acids. Source material: peripheral blood. The rearrangement joins TRBV6-2 or TRBV6-3 to TRBJ2-7, with TRBD1 identical over 8 bases. The source is a woman in her fifties or sixties with acute or convalescent COVID-19. CDR3 amino acids: CASSGGQVGAYEQYF. The CDR3 region has the DNA TGTGCCAGCAGTGGGGGACAGGTGGGCGCCTACGAGCAGTACTTC.